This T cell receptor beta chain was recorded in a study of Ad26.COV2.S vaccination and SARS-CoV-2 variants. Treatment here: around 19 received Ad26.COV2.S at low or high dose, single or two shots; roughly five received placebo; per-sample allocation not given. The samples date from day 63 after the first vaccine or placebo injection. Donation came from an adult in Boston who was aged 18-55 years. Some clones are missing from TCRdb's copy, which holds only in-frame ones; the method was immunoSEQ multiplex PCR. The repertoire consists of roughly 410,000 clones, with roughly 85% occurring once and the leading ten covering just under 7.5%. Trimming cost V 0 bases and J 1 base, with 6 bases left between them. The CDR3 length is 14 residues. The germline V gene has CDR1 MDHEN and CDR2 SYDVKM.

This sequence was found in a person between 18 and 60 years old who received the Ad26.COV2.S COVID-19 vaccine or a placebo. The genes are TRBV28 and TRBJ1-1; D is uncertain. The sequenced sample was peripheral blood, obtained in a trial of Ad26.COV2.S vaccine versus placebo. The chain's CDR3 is CASSLWIENTEAFF. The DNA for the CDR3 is TGTGCCAGCAGTTTATGGATCGAGAACACTGAAGCTTTCTTT.